Listed below are T cell receptor beta chains from one sample, sequenced in a study of spatial heterogeneity in lung cancer. One entry per CDR3 protein results from TCRdb running MiXCR on the 5' RACE reads. In the table there are some 87,000 distinct CDR3 sequences, around 10% of which are singletons. The material sequenced was PBMCs, taken at surgery. These receptors originate from a male donor with early-stage non-small cell lung cancer. Both conserved end residues are part of each CDR3. D genes are given only for firm matches. Not every row has a clone size; where given, it reads once, few, many or a size class.

d_call	clone_size	v_call	j_call	cdr3_aa	cdr3_nt
TRBD1	many	TRBV29-1	TRBJ2-3	CSVRTGVADTQYF	TGCAGCGTGAGGACAGGGGTCGCAGATACGCAGTATTTT
NA	many	TRBV30	TRBJ2-7	CAWAIATGGEQYF	TGTGCCTGGGCCATAGCGACAGGTGGGGAGCAGTACTTC
NA	few	TRBV20-1	TRBJ1-1	CSASHGRSTEAFF	TGCAGTGCTAGTCACGGTCGGAGCACTGAAGCTTTCTTT
TRBD1	many	TRBV27	TRBJ2-1	CASSVGQPIYNEQFF	TGTGCCAGCAGCGTGGGACAGCCCATATACAATGAGCAGTTCTTC
TRBD2	NA	TRBV5-8	TRBJ2-3	CASSLAGLAITDTQYF	TGTGCCAGCAGCTTGGCGGGACTAGCCATCACAGATACGCAGTATTTT
TRBD1	few	TRBV7-2	TRBJ2-7	CASSLRGQGTVEQYF	TGTGCCAGCAGCCTTCGGGGACAGGGTACAGTCGAGCAGTACTTC
TRBD2	NA	TRBV5-1	TRBJ2-3	CASSSGTSGSTDTQYF	TGCGCCAGCAGCTCTGGGACTAGCGGGAGCACAGATACGCAGTATTTT
TRBD1	NA	TRBV5-1	TRBJ2-5	CASSRGQGIQETQYF	TGCGCCAGCAGCCGGGGACAGGGGATCCAAGAGACCCAGTACTTC
NA	few	TRBV15	TRBJ2-5	CATSLQETQYF	TGTGCCACCAGCCTTCAAGAGACCCAGTACTTC
NA	NA	TRBV27	TRBJ1-1	CASSFVGSGEAFF	TGTGCCAGCAGTTTCGTCGGTTCCGGTGAAGCTTTCTTT
TRBD2	many	TRBV7-9	TRBJ2-1	CASSLAGGAEQFF	TGTGCCAGCAGCCTAGCGGGGGGCGCTGAGCAGTTCTTC
TRBD2	many	TRBV18	TRBJ2-1	CASLAGTSNEQFF	TGTGCCAGCCTAGCCGGGACTAGCAATGAGCAGTTCTTC
NA	NA	TRBV2	TRBJ2-5	CASSVRGGETQYF	TGTGCCAGCAGTGTCAGGGGAGGGGAGACCCAGTACTTC
TRBD2	many	TRBV3-1	TRBJ2-2	CASSLGLAGAGELFF	TGTGCCAGCAGCCTGGGACTAGCGGGAGCCGGGGAGCTGTTTTTT
NA	many	TRBV10-3	TRBJ1-2	CAISEGQPSYTF	TGTGCCATCAGTGAAGGGCAGCCTAGCTACACCTTC
NA	many	TRBV3-1	TRBJ2-2	CASSPKEEAGELFF	TGTGCCAGCAGCCCTAAAGAGGAGGCCGGGGAGCTGTTTTTT
TRBD2	NA	TRBV20-1	TRBJ2-7	CSASGGGSYEQYF	TGCAGTGCTAGTGGGGGGGGCTCCTACGAGCAGTACTTC
NA	NA	TRBV5-6	TRBJ1-4	CASRLFGDGTNEKLFF	TGTGCCAGCAGACTTTTTGGAGATGGAACTAATGAAAAACTGTTTTTT
TRBD2	few	TRBV19	TRBJ2-4	CASRDTGGGKNIQYF	TGTGCCAGTAGGGATACTGGCGGGGGGAAAAACATTCAGTACTTC
NA	NA	TRBV9	TRBJ2-5	CASSAPNGETQYF	TGTGCCAGCAGCGCCCCTAACGGGGAGACCCAGTACTTC
TRBD1	many	TRBV28	TRBJ1-6	CASSLRDWDRVNSPLHF	TGTGCCAGCAGTTTGAGGGATTGGGACAGGGTGAATTCACCCCTCCACTTT
NA	many	TRBV12-3/TRBV12-4	TRBJ1-6	CASSLTVVSPLHF	TGTGCCAGCAGTTTAACCGTGGTGTCACCCCTCCACTTT
NA	few	TRBV27	TRBJ2-7	CASSRRVSYEQYF	TGTGCCAGCAGTCGCCGGGTGTCCTACGAGCAGTACTTC
NA	few	TRBV7-9	TRBJ2-7	CASSRGSTYEQYF	TGTGCCAGCAGCCGTGGCAGTACCTACGAGCAGTACTTC
NA	many	TRBV5-1	TRBJ1-1	CASSLHRVDTEAFF	TGCGCCAGCAGCTTGCACAGGGTGGACACTGAAGCTTTCTTT
NA	many	TRBV9	TRBJ2-6	CASSVGRAPSGANVLTF	TGTGCCAGCAGCGTAGGCAGGGCCCCATCTGGGGCCAACGTCCTGACTTTC
NA	many	TRBV18	TRBJ1-6	CASSPGGHDSPLHF	TGTGCCAGCTCACCAGGGGGTCACGATTCACCCCTCCACTTT
TRBD1	NA	TRBV14	TRBJ1-3	CASRLRGQELHF	TGTGCCAGCAGACTAAGGGGACAGGAATTGCATTTT
NA	many	TRBV20-1	TRBJ1-3	CSARPTTGTSGNTIYF	TGCAGTGCTAGACCTACTACAGGTACCTCTGGAAACACCATATATTTT
TRBD1	NA	TRBV2	TRBJ2-7	CASSDPQGAYEQYF	TGTGCCAGCAGTGACCCACAGGGGGCCTACGAGCAGTACTTC
TRBD2	many	TRBV29-1	TRBJ2-3	CSVFPSGSITDTQYF	TGCAGCGTTTTTCCTAGCGGGAGTATCACAGATACGCAGTATTTT
NA	NA	TRBV28	TRBJ1-2	CASSPRGYGYTF	TGTGCCAGCAGTCCGCGGGGCTATGGCTACACCTTC
NA	NA	TRBV7-8	TRBJ2-7	CASSLGNGYEQYF	TGTGCCAGCAGCTTAGGGAATGGATACGAGCAGTACTTC
NA	NA	TRBV15	TRBJ2-3	CATSSGTDTQYF	TGTGCCACCAGCAGTGGAACAGATACGCAGTATTTT
NA	NA	TRBV11-2	TRBJ2-3	CASSPLTGSADTQYF	TGTGCCAGCAGCCCCTTGACGGGGAGCGCAGATACGCAGTATTTT
NA	few	TRBV11-2	TRBJ2-1	CASSLLTSLNEQFF	TGTGCCAGCAGCCTCCTTACTTCTCTCAATGAGCAGTTCTTC
TRBD2	many	TRBV29-1	TRBJ2-3	CSVDSQGGTQYF	TGCAGCGTTGACTCCCAGGGAGGGACGCAGTATTTT
TRBD1	many	TRBV29-1	TRBJ2-5	CSVDRKETQYF	TGCAGCGTGGACAGGAAAGAGACCCAGTACTTC
NA	few	TRBV6-2/TRBV6-3	TRBJ1-2	CASSHRTDNYGYTF	TGTGCCAGCAGTCACCGGACGGACAACTATGGCTACACCTTC
TRBD2	many	TRBV20-1	TRBJ2-3	CSANKAGDSTDTQYF	TGCAGTGCTAACAAAGCGGGAGATAGCACAGATACGCAGTATTTT
NA	NA	TRBV29-1	TRBJ2-5	CGGKTGTQETQYF	TGCGGGGGAAAGACGGGGACACAAGAGACCCAGTACTTC
NA	many	TRBV7-9	TRBJ2-2	CASSLATGELFF	TGTGCCAGCAGTTTAGCGACCGGGGAGCTGTTTTTT
NA	NA	TRBV4-3	TRBJ1-2	CASSQGLRRVEGYTF	TGCGCCAGCAGCCAAGGACTACGGAGGGTGGAGGGCTACACCTTC
NA	many	TRBV11-2	TRBJ2-3	CASSWASTDTQYF	TGTGCCAGCAGCTGGGCCAGCACAGATACGCAGTATTTT
NA	many	TRBV18	TRBJ2-3	CASSPFGGGTDTQYF	TGCGCCAGCTCTCCCTTTGGAGGGGGCACAGATACGCAGTATTTT
TRBD1	many	TRBV4-3	TRBJ2-3	CASSQEWTGDKDTQYF	TGCGCCAGCAGCCAAGAGTGGACAGGGGACAAAGATACGCAGTATTTT
NA	few	TRBV13	TRBJ2-7	CASSSYREGYEQYF	TGTGCCAGCAGCTCCTACAGGGAGGGCTACGAGCAGTACTTC
TRBD2	NA	TRBV28	TRBJ2-7	CASSLASGYYEQYF	TGTGCCAGCAGTTTAGCTAGCGGGTACTACGAGCAGTACTTC
TRBD1	NA	TRBV29-1	TRBJ2-7	CSVNDRGLAAYEQYF	TGCAGCGTTAACGACAGGGGTCTAGCCGCCTACGAGCAGTACTTC
NA	few	TRBV6-2/TRBV6-3	TRBJ1-5	CASSYSGQPQHF	TGTGCCAGCAGTTACTCGGGTCAGCCCCAGCATTTT
TRBD1	NA	TRBV25-1	TRBJ2-7	CASSEVGQTYEQYF	TGTGCCAGCAGTGAAGTGGGACAGACCTACGAGCAGTACTTC
NA	NA	TRBV18	TRBJ2-5	CASDSGSETQYF	TGTGCCAGCGACAGCGGGTCTGAGACCCAGTACTTC
NA	many	TRBV19	TRBJ1-5	CASSAHRNQPQHF	TGTGCCAGTAGTGCGCATCGCAATCAGCCCCAGCATTTT
NA	few	TRBV3-1	TRBJ1-1	CASSQEFGPLAFF	TGTGCCAGCAGCCAAGAGTTCGGGCCTTTAGCTTTCTTT
TRBD2	many	TRBV28	TRBJ2-7	CASSSSGRGYEQYF	TGTGCCAGCAGCTCTAGCGGGAGAGGGTACGAGCAGTACTTC